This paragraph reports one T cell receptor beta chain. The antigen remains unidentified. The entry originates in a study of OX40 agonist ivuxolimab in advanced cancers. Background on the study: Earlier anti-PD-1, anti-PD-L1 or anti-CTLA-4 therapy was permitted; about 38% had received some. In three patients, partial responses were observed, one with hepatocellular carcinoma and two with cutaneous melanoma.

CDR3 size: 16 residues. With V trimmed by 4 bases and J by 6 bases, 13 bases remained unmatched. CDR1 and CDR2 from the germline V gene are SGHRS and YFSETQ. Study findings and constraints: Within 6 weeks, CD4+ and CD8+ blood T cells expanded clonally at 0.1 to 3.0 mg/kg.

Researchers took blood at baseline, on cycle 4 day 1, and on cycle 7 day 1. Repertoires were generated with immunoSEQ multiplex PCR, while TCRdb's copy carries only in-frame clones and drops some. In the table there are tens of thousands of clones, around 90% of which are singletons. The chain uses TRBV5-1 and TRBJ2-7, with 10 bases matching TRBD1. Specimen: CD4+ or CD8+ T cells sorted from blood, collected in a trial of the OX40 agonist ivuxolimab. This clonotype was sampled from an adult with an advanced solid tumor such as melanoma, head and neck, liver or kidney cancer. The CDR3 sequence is CASSKQGAGQGFEQYF. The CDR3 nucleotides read TGCGCCAGCAGCAAGCAGGGGGCGGGACAGGGGTTCGAGCAGTACTTC.